The T cell receptor beta chain described here comes from a study of blood T cell repertoires in COVID-19. Study-level background: Material from acute and convalescent COVID-19 was sourced from the United States, Italy and Spain.

CDR3 size: 17 residues. The V gene's germline CDR1 is MDHEN and CDR2 SYDVKM. Between the trimmed V and J ends, which lost 1 base and 0 bases, there was a span of 10 bases. TCRdb's table, derived via immunoSEQ multiplex PCR, lists solely in-frame clones and lacks some. In the table there are 250,000 to 300,000 clones, 75% to 90% of which are singletons. The gene calls are TRBV28 and TRBJ1-6; no clear D. This receptor was identified in a woman aged 40-49 years who had recovered from COVID-19. The specimen was peripheral blood. The CDR3 bases are TGTGCCAGCAGTTTATTTCGGGGAAGCTCCTATAATTCACCCCTCCACTTT. Translating it yields CASSLFRGSSYNSPLHF.